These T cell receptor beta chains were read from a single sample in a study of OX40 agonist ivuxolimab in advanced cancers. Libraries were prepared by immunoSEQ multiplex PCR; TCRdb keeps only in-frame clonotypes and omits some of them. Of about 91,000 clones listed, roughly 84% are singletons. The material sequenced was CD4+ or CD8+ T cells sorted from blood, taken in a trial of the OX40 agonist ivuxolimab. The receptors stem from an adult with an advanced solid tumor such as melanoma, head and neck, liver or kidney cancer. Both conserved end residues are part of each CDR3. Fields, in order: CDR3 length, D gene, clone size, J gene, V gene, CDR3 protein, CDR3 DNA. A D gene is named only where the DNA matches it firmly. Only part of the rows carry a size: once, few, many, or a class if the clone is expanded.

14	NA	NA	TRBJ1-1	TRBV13	CASRTGPMNTEAFF	TGTGCCAGCAGGACGGGGCCGATGAACACTGAAGCTTTCTTT
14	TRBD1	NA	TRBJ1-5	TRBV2	CASREKIGGQPQHF	TGTGCCAGCAGGGAGAAGATAGGGGGCCAGCCCCAGCATTTT
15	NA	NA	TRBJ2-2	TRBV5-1	CASSSLRGGPGELFF	TGCGCCAGCTCCTCTCTCAGGGGGGGTCCCGGGGAGCTGTTTTTT
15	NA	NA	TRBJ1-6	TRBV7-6	CASSLVPGDNSPLHF	TGTGCCAGCAGCTTAGTCCCCGGTGATAATTCACCCCTCCACTTT
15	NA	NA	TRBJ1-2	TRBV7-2	CASSLSSGPTGGYTF	TGTGCCAGCAGCTTAAGCTCGGGCCCGACGGGCGGCTACACCTTC
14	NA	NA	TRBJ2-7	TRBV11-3	CASSLGQHSYEQYF	TGTGCCAGCAGCCTCGGACAGCACTCCTACGAGCAGTACTTC
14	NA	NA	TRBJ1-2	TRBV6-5	CASSSPPGGIGYTF	TGTGCCAGCAGTTCCCCTCCCGGGGGAATTGGCTACACCTTC
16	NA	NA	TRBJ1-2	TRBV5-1	CASTDGGSGTNYGYTF	TGCGCCAGCACGGACGGGGGCAGCGGAACTAACTATGGCTACACCTTC
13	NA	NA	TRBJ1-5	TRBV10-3	CAISETGNQPQHF	TGTGCCATCAGTGAAACAGGGAATCAGCCCCAGCATTTT
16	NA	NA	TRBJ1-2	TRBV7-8	CASSTRTDTANYGYTF	TGTGCCAGCAGCACCCGGACGGATACAGCTAACTATGGCTACACCTTC
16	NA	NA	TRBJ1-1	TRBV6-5	CASSYSAVLRDTEAFF	TGTGCCAGCAGTTACTCGGCCGTTCTCCGAGACACTGAAGCTTTCTTT
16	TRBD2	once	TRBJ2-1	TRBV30	CAWSPGLDLSLNEQFF	TGTGCCTGGAGCCCGGGACTAGATTTGAGTTTGAATGAGCAGTTCTTC
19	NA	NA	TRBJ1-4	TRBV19	CASSRLTTGWEMGNEKLFF	TGTGCCAGTAGTAGATTGACTACAGGTTGGGAGATGGGTAATGAAAAACTGTTTTTT
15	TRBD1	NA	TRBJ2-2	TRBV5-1	CASSLQTGYTGELFF	TGCGCCAGCAGCCTGCAGACAGGGTACACCGGGGAGCTGTTTTTT
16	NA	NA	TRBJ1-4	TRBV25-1	CASSEPATGTNEKLFF	TGTGCCAGCAGTGAACCGGCAACGGGAACTAATGAAAAACTGTTTTTT
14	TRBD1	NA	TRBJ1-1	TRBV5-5	CASSLEGQGTLAFF	TGTGCCAGCAGCTTGGAGGGACAGGGGACGTTGGCTTTCTTT
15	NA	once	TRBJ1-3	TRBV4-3	CASSPRQASGNTIYF	TGCGCCAGCAGCCCCCGACAGGCCTCTGGAAACACCATATATTTT
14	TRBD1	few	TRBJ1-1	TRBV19	CASITGGGSDEAFF	TGTGCCAGTATCACAGGGGGCGGGAGTGATGAAGCTTTCTTT
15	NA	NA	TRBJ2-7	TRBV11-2	CASSSTGTLSYEQYF	TGTGCCAGCAGCTCCACCGGGACACTGTCCTACGAGCAGTACTTC
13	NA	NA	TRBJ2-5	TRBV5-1	CASSPDSWGTQYF	TGCGCCAGCAGCCCCGACAGTTGGGGGACCCAGTACTTC
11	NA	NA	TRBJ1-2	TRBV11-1	CASSSGSGYTF	TGTGCCAGCAGCTCAGGGTCTGGCTACACCTTC
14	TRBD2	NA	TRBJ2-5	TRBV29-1	CSVVRSAGVETQYF	TGCAGCGTTGTTAGGTCAGCGGGGGTAGAGACCCAGTACTTC
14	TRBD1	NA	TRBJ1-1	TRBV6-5	CASSSDREVAEAFF	TGTGCCAGCAGTTCGGACAGGGAAGTTGCTGAAGCTTTCTTT
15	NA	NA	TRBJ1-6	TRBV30	CAWGGRASYNSPLHF	TGTGCCTGGGGGGGGAGGGCGAGCTATAATTCACCCCTCCACTTT
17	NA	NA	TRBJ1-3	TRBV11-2	CASSSQEFLSSGNTIYF	TGTGCCAGCAGCTCCCAGGAGTTTTTAAGCTCTGGAAACACCATATATTTT
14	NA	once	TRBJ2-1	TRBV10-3	CAISEMAIADEQFF	TGTGCCATCAGTGAGATGGCAATAGCGGATGAGCAGTTCTTC
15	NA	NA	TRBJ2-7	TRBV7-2	CASSLNRGAAYEQYF	TGTGCCAGCAGCTTAAATCGCGGCGCAGCCTACGAGCAGTACTTC
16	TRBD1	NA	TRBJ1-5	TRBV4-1	CASSQGQGMGNQPQHF	TGCGCCAGCAGCCAGGGACAGGGAATGGGCAATCAGCCCCAGCATTTT
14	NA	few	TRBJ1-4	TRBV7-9	CASRTAVLGEKLFF	TGTGCCAGCAGGACGGCGGTTTTAGGTGAAAAACTGTTTTTT
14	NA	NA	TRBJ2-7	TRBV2	CASSAQGPVNEQYF	TGTGCCAGCAGTGCACAGGGCCCGGTAAACGAGCAGTACTTC
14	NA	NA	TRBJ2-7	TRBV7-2	CASSLPNKPYEQYF	TGTGCCAGCAGCTTACCAAATAAGCCCTACGAGCAGTACTTC
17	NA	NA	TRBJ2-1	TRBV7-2	CASSLWGGQSSYNEQFF	TGTGCCAGCAGCTTATGGGGGGGACAGAGCTCCTACAATGAGCAGTTCTTC
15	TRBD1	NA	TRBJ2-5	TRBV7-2	CASSPFRDRDETQYF	TGTGCCAGCAGCCCTTTCCGGGACAGGGACGAGACCCAGTACTTC
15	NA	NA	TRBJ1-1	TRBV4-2	CASSQDDRGDTEAFF	TGTGCCAGCAGCCAAGATGACCGTGGGGACACTGAAGCTTTCTTT
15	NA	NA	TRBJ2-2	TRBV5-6	CVSSLGRGNTGELFF	TGTGTCAGCAGCTTGGGCAGGGGGAACACCGGGGAGCTGTTTTTT
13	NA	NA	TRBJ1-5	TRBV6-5	CASSTDRNQPQHF	TGTGCCAGCAGTACTGACAGAAATCAGCCCCAGCATTTT
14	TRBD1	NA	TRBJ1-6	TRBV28	CASRQGAGNSPLHF	TGTGCCAGCAGGCAGGGGGCTGGAAATTCACCCCTCCACTTT
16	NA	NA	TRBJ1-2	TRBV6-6	CASSYSSGLKNYGYTF	TGTGCCAGCAGTTACTCATCAGGGCTTAAAAACTATGGCTACACCTTC
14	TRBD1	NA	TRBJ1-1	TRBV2	CASSFQGASTEAFF	TGTGCCAGCAGTTTCCAGGGGGCGAGCACTGAAGCTTTCTTT
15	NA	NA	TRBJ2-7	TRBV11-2	CASSLEDSFSYEQYF	TGTGCCAGCAGCTTAGAGGATTCTTTTTCCTACGAGCAGTACTTC
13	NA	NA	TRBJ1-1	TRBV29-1	CSAGGVKDTEAFF	TGCAGCGCCGGAGGGGTGAAGGACACTGAAGCTTTCTTT
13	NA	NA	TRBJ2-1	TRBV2	CASTEGNYNEQFF	TGTGCCAGCACAGAGGGGAACTACAATGAGCAGTTCTTC
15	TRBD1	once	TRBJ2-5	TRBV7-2	CASSSRGRHDETQYF	TGTGCCAGCAGCTCTAGGGGGCGCCATGATGAGACCCAGTACTTC
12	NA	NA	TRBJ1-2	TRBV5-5	CASSLRGDGYTF	TGTGCCAGCAGCTTGCGAGGGGATGGCTACACCTTC
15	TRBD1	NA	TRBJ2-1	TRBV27	CASSLDRGGFREQFF	TGTGCCAGCAGTTTGGACAGGGGAGGGTTTCGCGAGCAGTTCTTC
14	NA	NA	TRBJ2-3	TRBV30	CALTLRVSTDTQYF	TGTGCCCTGACTTTGAGGGTGAGCACAGATACGCAGTATTTT
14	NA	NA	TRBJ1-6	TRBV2	CASKFFGFNSPLHF	TGTGCCAGCAAGTTTTTCGGCTTTAATTCACCCCTCCACTTT
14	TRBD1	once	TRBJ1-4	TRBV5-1	CASRAGTGGEKLFF	TGCGCCAGCAGAGCCGGGACAGGGGGTGAAAAACTGTTTTTT
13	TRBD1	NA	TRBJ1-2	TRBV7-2	CASSLDREGGYTF	TGTGCCAGCAGCCTCGACAGGGAGGGCGGCTACACCTTC
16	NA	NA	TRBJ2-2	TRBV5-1	CASSQDSIANTGELFF	TGCGCCAGCAGCCAAGACAGTATTGCGAACACCGGGGAGCTGTTTTTT
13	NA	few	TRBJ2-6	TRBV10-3	CAIVGDGANVLTF	TGTGCCATCGTCGGGGATGGGGCCAACGTCCTGACTTTC
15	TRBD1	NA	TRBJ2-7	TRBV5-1	CASRLRTGDFHEQYF	TGCGCCAGCAGACTCAGGACAGGGGATTTCCACGAGCAGTACTTC
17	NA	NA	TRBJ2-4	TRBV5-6	CASSLADVQSAKNIQYF	TGTGCCAGCAGCTTGGCCGACGTTCAATCGGCCAAAAACATTCAGTACTTC
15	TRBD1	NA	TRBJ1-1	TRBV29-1	CSVRQGSYTGTEAFF	TGCAGCGTGCGACAGGGATCCTATACAGGCACTGAAGCTTTCTTT
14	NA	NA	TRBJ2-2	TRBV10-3	CAISESSGTGELFF	TGTGCCATCAGTGAGTCTTCCGGAACCGGGGAGCTGTTTTTT
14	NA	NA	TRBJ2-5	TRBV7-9	CASSLHAGRETQYF	TGTGCCAGCAGTCTACACGCGGGCAGAGAGACCCAGTACTTC
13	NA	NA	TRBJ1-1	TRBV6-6	CAGKAQAYTEAFF	TGTGCCGGGAAAGCGCAGGCTTACACTGAAGCTTTCTTT
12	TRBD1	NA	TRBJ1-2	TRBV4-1	CASGGQLRGYTF	TGCGCCAGCGGGGGACAGCTGCGGGGCTACACCTTC
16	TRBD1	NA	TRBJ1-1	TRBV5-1	CASSLVGTGGNTEAFF	TGCGCCAGCAGCTTGGTTGGGACAGGGGGGAACACTGAAGCTTTCTTT